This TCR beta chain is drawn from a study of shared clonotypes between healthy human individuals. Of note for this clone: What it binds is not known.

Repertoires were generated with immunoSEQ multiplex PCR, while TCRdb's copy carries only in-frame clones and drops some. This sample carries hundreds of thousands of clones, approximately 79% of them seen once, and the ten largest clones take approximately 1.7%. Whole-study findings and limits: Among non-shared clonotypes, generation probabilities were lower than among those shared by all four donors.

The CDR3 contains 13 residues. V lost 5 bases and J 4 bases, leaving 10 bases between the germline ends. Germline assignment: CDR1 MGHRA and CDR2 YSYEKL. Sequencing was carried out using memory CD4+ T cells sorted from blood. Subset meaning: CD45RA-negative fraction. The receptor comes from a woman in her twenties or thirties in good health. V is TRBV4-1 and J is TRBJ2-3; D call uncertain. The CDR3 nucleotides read TGCGCCAGCAGCTTCGATGGATCAGATACGCAGTATTTT. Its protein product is CASSFDGSDTQYF.